The present T cell receptor (beta chain) was sequenced within a study of T cells in Graves' hyperthyroidism and ophthalmopathy (dated by TCRdb to between 2018 and 2021). With regard to the full study: Peripheral blood samples were taken at the time of initial diagnosis, prior to any treatment. A discovery cohort of about a hundred patients, 43 with Graves' ophthalmopathy and more than 55 with stable Graves' hyperthyroidism, was used to find distinguishing TCR V-J signatures. Prospective prediction of ophthalmopathy was tested in an independent validation cohort consisting of some 18 hyperthyroidism patients and about 17 patients who later progressed to ophthalmopathy. The approximately 98 discovery patients were randomly divided into training and test sets at a 7:3 ratio. In addition, the study compared T-cell repertoires in thyroid tissue and in blood from 6 or 7 Graves' hyperthyroidism patients. After blood sampling, hyperthyroidism patients were treated with methimazole at a starting dose of 30 mg daily, and ophthalmopathy patients were treated with high-dose intravenous methylprednisolone. TCR Vbeta CDR3 sequencing of 120 to 150 peripheral blood samples (over 40 ophthalmopathy, 75 hyperthyroidism and approximately 17 progressor patients) is reported in the paper. The study at large found these results: No statistical method was used to fix the sample size in advance, and group allocation was not hidden from the investigators. During validation, the model predicted progression to ophthalmopathy a median of about 5.9 months ahead of onset, with 60% to 71% sensitivity and almost 75% specificity. In cross-validation, a model built on a 13 V-J signature told ophthalmopathy apart from stable hyperthyroidism with 87.88% sensitivity and roughly 82% specificity, and in testing the same model reached 80%/75%. Most expanded thyroid clonotypes (frequency above 0.001) were also detected in blood, a finding suggesting that blood repertoires may reflect thyroid immune responses.

Comment on this clonotype: Its specific antigen is unknown. Base qualities are not recorded, but no much larger clone differs from it by a single base.

In the ophthalmopathy patients, disease was moderately to severely active, with a Clinical Activity Score of 3 or more, a NOSPECS grade of 4 or more, and a duration of less than 3 months. Any patient with an uncontrolled infection, another autoimmune disease, pregnancy or lactation was excluded. Diagnoses were established on the basis of clinical symptoms, serum thyroxine and TRAb, thyroid ultrasound, and orbital computed tomography. PBMCs were separated from approximately 9.9 ml of fresh peripheral blood using Ficoll-Paque density gradient centrifugation. Total RNA was extracted with Trizol reagent, and quality was checked on an Agilent 2100 Bioanalyzer. Amplification of TCR beta CDR3 regions was carried out from RNA transcripts. A first-round RT-PCR of the TCR CDR3 used the HTBI primer set with the Qiagen OneStep RT-PCR kit. A second multiplex PCR round built the libraries, followed by size selection and purification. Sequencing of the libraries was done on an Illumina HiSeq2000 using paired-end 100 bp reads. As for how the authors treated the data: SOAPnuke was used to process the raw data, removing reads that contained adapters or uncalled bases, had a mean Phred below 15, or lacked an exact match to the constant primer or identifier. COPE v1.2.5 was used to merge the high-quality paired reads, and each unique nucleotide sequence was defined as a clonotype. MiTCR v1.1 was used to align the clonotypes against IMGT TRBV, TRBD and TRBJ reference segments. The analysis was restricted to V-J combinations with a frequency above 0.0001, which together covered just over 98% of the repertoires. The TCS score was defined as F50 (clonal expansion) divided by E x V (chaos), with BLOSUM62-based TCRdist calculated between CDR3 peptides within each V-J. Welch's t-statistics and random forest reduced just over 500 V-J features to roughly 13, which were used in a naive Bayes classifier (R e1071). TCRdb reran the public reads through fastp at Q25 and MiXCR, keeping productive beta chains. Under each unique CDR3 protein, matching rows form one entry showing the most common genes and DNA. The V and J calls and clone size come from TCRdb's table, not from the authors' own analysis. The sample table holds some 300,000 distinct CDR3 sequences, of which around 19% were seen once. About 40% of the sample lies in the top ten.

V loses 3 bases of germline sequence and J loses 5 bases, and the interval between the two ends is 10 bases. The cysteine opens and the phenylalanine closes a CDR3 of 13 amino acids. Only CDR3 DNA is held: 39 bases, read in frame from base 1. From a lookup of the germline V gene (reference sequence), CDR1 and CDR2 are DFQATT and SNEGSKA. The sequence links TRBV20-1 to TRBJ2-2, and possibly TRBD2, on 6 matching bases. This sequence originates from a man aged 50-59 years with Graves' ophthalmopathy. Sequenced input: blood. The DNA sequence reads TGCAGTGCTAGGCATCGGGGGACCGGGGAGCTGTTTTTT. Its protein product is CSARHRGTGELFF.